These 4 T cell receptor beta chains were sequenced from one sample in a study of blood T cell repertoires in COVID-19. This table comes from immunoSEQ multiplex PCR, and its TCRdb copy is limited to in-frame clones, with some not included. The table shows 340,000 or so clones, with around 83% occurring only once. Sequencing was performed on peripheral blood. These receptors originate from a young man with active or convalescent COVID-19.

V gene TRBV4-1 combines with J gene TRBJ2-7; 8 bases agree with TRBD2. The CDR3 runs to 14 residues. The ends lost 2 bases at V and 3 bases at J; junction bases unmatched: 3. The germline gives CDR1 MGHRA, CDR2 YSYEKL. CDR3 DNA: TGCGCCAGCAGCCAAACGGGAGGGAGCTACGAGCAGTACTTC. This gives the protein CASSQTGGSYEQYF.

V usage is TRBV5-1 and J usage is TRBJ1-4; TRBD1 is a possible D gene (6 bases). The CDR3 is made up of 15 amino acids. Per the germline V gene, CDR1 is SGHRS and CDR2 is YFSETQ. The germline V and J ends were trimmed by 3 bases and 6 bases, with 15 bases remaining between them. CDR3 DNA sequence: TGCGCCAGCAGCTGGGAACAGGGACGGGATGAAAAACTGTTTTTT. As protein: CASSWEQGRDEKLFF.

J is TRBJ2-7 and V is TRBV4-3; a possible D gene is TRBD2 (5 bases). The germline CDR1 and CDR2 sequences are LGHNA and YSLEER. The V and J ends lost 0 bases and 4 bases respectively, with 16 bases between them. This CDR3 spans 16 amino acids. The CDR3 protein is CASSQELSSGGYEQYF. CDR3 sequence (DNA): TGCGCCAGCAGCCAAGAATTATCCTCAGGCGGGTACGAGCAGTACTTC.

This chain connects TRBV6-1 to TRBJ1-2; TRBD1 agrees at 11 bases. The CDR3 covers 15 residues. Trimming removed 3 bases from V and 8 bases from J; junction bases left unmatched: 8. Germline CDR1 is MNHNS and CDR2 is SASEGT. The CDR3 loop is CASSEGTGGSWGYTF. The CDR3 region has the DNA TGTGCCAGCAGTGAGGGGACAGGGGGTTCGTGGGGCTACACCTTC.